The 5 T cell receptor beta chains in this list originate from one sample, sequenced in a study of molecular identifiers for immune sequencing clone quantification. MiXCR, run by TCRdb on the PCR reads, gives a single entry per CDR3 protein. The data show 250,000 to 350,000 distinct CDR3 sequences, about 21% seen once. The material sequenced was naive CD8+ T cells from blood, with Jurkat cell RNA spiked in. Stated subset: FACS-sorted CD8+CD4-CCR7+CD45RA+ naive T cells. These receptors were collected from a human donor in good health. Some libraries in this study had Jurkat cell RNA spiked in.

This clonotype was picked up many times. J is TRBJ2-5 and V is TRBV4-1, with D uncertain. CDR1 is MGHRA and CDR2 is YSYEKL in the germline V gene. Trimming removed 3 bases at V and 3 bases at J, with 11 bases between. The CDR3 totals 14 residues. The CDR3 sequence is CASSHPSREETQYF. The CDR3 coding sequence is TGCGCCAGCAGCCATCCCTCAAGAGAAGAGACCCAGTACTTC.

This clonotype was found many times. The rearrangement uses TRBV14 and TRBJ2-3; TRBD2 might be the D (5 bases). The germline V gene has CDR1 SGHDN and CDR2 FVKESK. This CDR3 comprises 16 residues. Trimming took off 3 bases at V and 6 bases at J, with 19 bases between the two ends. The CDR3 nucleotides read TGTGCCAGCAGCCAGTTGGTAGCTAGGGTAGCGGATACGCAGTATTTT. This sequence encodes CASSQLVARVADTQYF.

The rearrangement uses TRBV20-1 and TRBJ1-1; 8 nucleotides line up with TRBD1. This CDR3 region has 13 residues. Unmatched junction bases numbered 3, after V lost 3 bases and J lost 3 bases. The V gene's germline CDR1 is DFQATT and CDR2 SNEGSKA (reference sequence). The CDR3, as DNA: TGCAGTGCTAGGGACAGGGACCACACTGAAGCTTTCTTT. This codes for CSARDRDHTEAFF.

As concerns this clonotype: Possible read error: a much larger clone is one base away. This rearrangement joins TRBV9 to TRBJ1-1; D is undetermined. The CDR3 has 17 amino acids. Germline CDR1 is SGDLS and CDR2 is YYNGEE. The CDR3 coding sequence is TGTGCCAGCAGCGTAGCCGGGTACCTGAACTTGGGCACTGACGCTTTCTTT. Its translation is CASSVAGYLNLGTDAFF. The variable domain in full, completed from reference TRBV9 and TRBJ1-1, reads DSGVTQTPKHLITATGQRVTLRCSPRSGDLSVYWYQQSLDQGLQFLIQYYNGEERAKGNILERFSAQQFPDLHSELNLSSLELGDSALYFCASSVAGYLNLGTDAFFGQGTRLTVV.

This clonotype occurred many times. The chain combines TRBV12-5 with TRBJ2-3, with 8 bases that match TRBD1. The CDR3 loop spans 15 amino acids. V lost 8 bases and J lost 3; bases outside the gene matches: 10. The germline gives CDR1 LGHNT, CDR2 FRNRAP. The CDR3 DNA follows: TGTGCTAGTCAAGAAAGACAGGGGAGGACAGATACGCAGTATTTT. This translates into CASQERQGRTDTQYF.